What follows are 16 T cell receptor beta chains derived from one specimen sequenced in a study of T cell clonotyping in hematopoietic cell transplantation. Repertoires were generated with immunoSEQ multiplex PCR, while TCRdb's copy carries only in-frame clones and drops some. The data show 17,000 or so clones, 85% to 90% seen once. The sample comprised peripheral blood mononuclear cells. Receptor source: a middle-aged man in good health. Some clones in this sample may be carry-over from other donors' samples.

CDR3 sequence reads: CASSLNGGTVSYEQYF. The CDR3 DNA follows: TGTGCCAGCAGCCTCAACGGGGGGACAGTCTCCTACGAGCAGTACTTC. The chain links TRBV11-3 to TRBJ2-7; D tentatively reads TRBD1 or TRBD2 (7 bases each). Germline V CDR1 and CDR2: SGHNT, YENEEA. V lost 5 bases and J 0 bases, leaving 17 bases between the germline ends. The CDR3 is made up of 16 amino acids.

This chain connects TRBV5-6 to TRBJ1-6, with 8 bases identical to TRBD1. V gave up 5 bases and J gave up 7 bases; unmatched junction bases: 5. Germline V CDR1 and CDR2: SGHDT, YYEEEE. The length of the CDR3 is 14 residues. The CDR3 region is CASRRGQVNSPLHF. CDR3 nucleotide sequence: TGTGCCAGCAGGAGGGGACAGGTCAATTCACCCCTCCACTTT.

This clone showed up just once. The chain combines TRBV9 with TRBJ2-3, with TRBD2 identical over 7 bases. The CDR3 is 15 residues long. After removal of 0 bases from V and 2 bases from J, the junction contained 3 bases not matched to a gene. From germline, CDR1 is SGDLS and CDR2 YYNGEE. The CDR3 nucleotides are TGTGCCAGCAGCGTAGGTGCGGGAGTCACAGATACGCAGTATTTT. It translates to CASSVGAGVTDTQYF. The full variable domain, in which reference TRBV9 and TRBJ2-3 provide the parts outside the CDR3, is DSGVTQTPKHLITATGQRVTLRCSPRSGDLSVYWYQQSLDQGLQFLIQYYNGEERAKGNILERFSAQQFPDLHSELNLSSLELGDSALYFCASSVGAGVTDTQYFGPGTRLTVL.

The chain uses TRBV4-1 and TRBJ1-6; 11 bases line up with TRBD1. Germline V CDR1 and CDR2: MGHRA, YSYEKL. V gave up 6 bases and J gave up 9 bases; unmatched junction bases: 4. The CDR3 spans 14 residues. CDR3 amino acids: CASRGGTGGSPLHF. The CDR3 nucleotides are TGCGCCAGCAGAGGGGGGACAGGGGGTTCACCCCTCCACTTT.

The chain recombines TRBV6-5 with TRBJ1-6; D is uncertain. CDR1 is MNHEY and CDR2 is SVGAGI in the germline V gene. V dropped 2 bases and J dropped 0 bases, with 8 bases sitting between them. This CDR3 region has 16 residues. The CDR3 DNA reads TGTGCCAGCAGTTACGCGGAAAGCTCCTATAATTCACCCCTCCACTTT. Translated: CASSYAESSYNSPLHF.

The CDR3 nucleotides are TGTGCCAGCACAAGATGGGACAGGGGTTACGAGCAGTACTTC. The encoded protein is CASTRWDRGYEQYF. The rearrangement joins TRBV28 to TRBJ2-7; 10 bases are a match to TRBD1. The germline CDR1 and CDR2 sequences are MDHEN and SYDVKM. V shed 7 bases and J 4 bases; nucleotides not matched to a gene: 7. CDR3 length: 14 residues. The variable domain in full, with the rest retrieved from reference TRBV28 and TRBJ2-7, is DVKVTQSSRYLVKRTGEKVFLECVQDMDHENMFWYRQDPGLGLRLIYFSYDVKMKEKGDIPEGYSVSREKKERFSLILESASTNQTSMYLCASTRWDRGYEQYFGPGTRLTVT.

The rearrangement links TRBV4-1 to TRBJ2-4; D possibly uses TRBD1 or TRBD2 (6 bases each). Germline CDR1 is MGHRA and CDR2 is YSYEKL. The CDR3 is 16 amino acids. Trimming shortened V by 0 bases and J by 8 bases, and 17 bases separated the two germline ends. CDR3 region: CASSQEGGPGRDIQYF. DNA for the CDR3: TGCGCCAGCAGCCAAGAGGGGGGCCCGGGGCGGGACATTCAGTACTTC.

This sequence joins TRBV11-3 and TRBJ1-3; a weak D match, TRBD1 (6 bases). This CDR3 is built from 14 residues. Trimming cost V 6 bases and J 0 bases, with 9 bases left between them. Germline CDR1 SGHNT, CDR2 YENEEA. The CDR3, as DNA: TGTGCCAGCAGTCAGGGGTCCTCTGGAAACACCATATATTTT. It yields the protein CASSQGSSGNTIYF.

This chain links TRBV6-4 with TRBJ2-3, with a possible D match to TRBD2 (6 bases). Germline CDR1 MRHNA, CDR2 SNTAGT. Trimming left V 0 bases short and J 1 base short, with 11 bases between. This CDR3 is built from 16 residues. CDR3 sequence reads: CASSDSKGGGTDTQYF. The CDR3 nucleotides are TGTGCCAGCAGTGACTCGAAAGGCGGGGGCACAGATACGCAGTATTTT.

The chain uses TRBV28 and TRBJ1-2, with D perhaps TRBD1 (6 bases). Germline-derived CDR1 and CDR2 are MDHEN and SYDVKM. V gave up 8 bases and J gave up 8 bases, with 18 bases separating them. This CDR3 has 13 amino acids. The CDR3 loop reads CASGGGVVWGYTF. CDR3 nucleotides: TGTGCCAGCGGTGGGGGCGTTGTTTGGGGCTACACCTTC.

The chain is built from TRBV28 and TRBJ1-5, with TRBD1 as a possible D gene (6 bases). This CDR3 contains 15 residues. CDR1 and CDR2 (germline): MDHEN, SYDVKM. The ends were cut back, 5 bases at V and 0 bases at J, with 11 bases in the middle. The CDR3 loop is CASSVQGYSNQPQHF. The CDR3 DNA is TGTGCCAGCAGTGTACAGGGCTATAGCAATCAGCCCCAGCATTTT.

The chain uses TRBV28 and TRBJ1-2; D is unclear. This CDR3 is 16 amino acids long. Germline V CDR1 and CDR2: MDHEN, SYDVKM. Trimming removed 4 bases at V and 4 bases at J, with 19 bases between. The CDR3 reads CASSSPPGDGPYGYTF. The CDR3 coding sequence is TGTGCCAGCAGTTCCCCACCGGGTGACGGCCCCTATGGCTACACCTTC.

The chain recombines TRBV28 with TRBJ1-5, with 9 nucleotides matching TRBD1. The CDR3 is made up of 15 amino acids. J lost 7 bases, V lost 7 bases, and 11 bases had no gene match. CDR1 MDHEN and CDR2 SYDVKM come from the germline V gene. CDR3 protein: CASKSRDREFQPQHF. CDR3 bases: TGTGCCAGCAAGTCCCGGGACAGGGAATTCCAGCCCCAGCATTTT.

The J gene is TRBJ1-2, the V gene TRBV27; D call uncertain. The length of the CDR3 is 14 residues. Germline V gene lookup returns CDR1 MNHEY and CDR2 SMNVEV (reference sequence). Trimming pared 1 base from V and 4 bases from J, leaving 10 bases between. In DNA, the CDR3 is TGTGCCAGCAGTTTATTGACGGACGCCTATGGCTACACCTTC. Protein product: CASSLLTDAYGYTF.

The J gene is TRBJ2-2, the V gene TRBV4-1; TRBD2 is a possible D gene (5 bases). Trimming left V 1 base short and J 1 base short, with 16 bases between. This CDR3 is built from 18 residues. Germline values: CDR1 MGHRA, CDR2 YSYEKL. CDR3 in DNA: TGCGCCAGCAGCCAAGGAAATTCTAGAGGGATGAACACCGGGGAGCTGTTTTTT. It is translated as CASSQGNSRGMNTGELFF.

The CDR3 nucleotides read TGTGCCAGCAGCCCTACAGGGGGCATCGGCTACACCTTC. Protein: CASSPTGGIGYTF. The chain is built from TRBV5-6 and TRBJ1-2; TRBD1 matches 9 bases. With V trimmed by 4 bases and J by 8 bases, 6 bases remained unmatched. Germline-derived CDR1 and CDR2 are SGHDT and YYEEEE. The CDR3 runs 13 residues.